Shown below are 15 T cell receptor beta chains from a single sample sequenced in a study of blood T cell repertoires in COVID-19. TCRdb's table, derived via immunoSEQ multiplex PCR, lists solely in-frame clones and lacks some. The repertoire consists of some 270,000 clones, with 86% occurring once and the leading ten covering around 1.5%. Material for sequencing was peripheral blood. These receptors originate from a woman aged 55-69 years who had recovered from COVID-19.

The chain has TRBV27 and TRBJ1-6; 8 nucleotides align to TRBD1. The CDR3 runs 16 residues. Germline V gene data show CDR1 as MNHEY and CDR2 as SMNVEV (reference sequence). J was trimmed by 9 bases and V by 6 bases; bases with no gene match: 13. DNA of the CDR3: TGTGCCAGCAGGTCCTATCAGGGGGCGTTCGGTTCACCCCTCCACTTT. The encoded protein is CASRSYQGAFGSPLHF.

The J gene is TRBJ1-6, the V gene TRBV7-3; possible D gene TRBD1, 6 bases. The CDR3 is made up of 15 amino acids. Trimming took 5 bases from V and 7 from J, leaving 15 bases between them. The germline V gene encodes CDR1 SGHTA and CDR2 FQGTGA. The DNA of the CDR3 is TGTGCCAGCAGCGCCTCGGGACAAATAAATTCACCCCTCCACTTT. It yields the protein CASSASGQINSPLHF.

The V call is TRBV9, the J call TRBJ2-6; 10 nucleotides match TRBD1. CDR1 is SGDLS, CDR2 YYNGEE, per germline. V shed 4 bases, J shed 15 bases, and the junction held 10 bases outside the gene matches. The CDR3 consists of 14 residues. For the CDR3, the DNA is TGTGCCAGCAGCAGGGACAGGGGAAATGAAGGCCTGACTTTC. It encodes CASSRDRGNEGLTF. The whole variable domain, remainder taken from reference TRBV9 and TRBJ2-6, is DSGVTQTPKHLITATGQRVTLRCSPRSGDLSVYWYQQSLDQGLQFLIQYYNGEERAKGNILERFSAQQFPDLHSELNLSSLELGDSALYFCASSRDRGNEGLTFGAGSRLTVL.

The chain is built from TRBV27 and TRBJ2-7, with TRBD1 matching 7 bases. Per germline, CDR1 MNHEY and CDR2 SMNVEV (reference sequence). The CDR3 is made up of 16 amino acids. With V trimmed by 4 bases and J by 2 bases, 11 bases remained unmatched. CDR3 protein: CASSYLPGTAAYEQYF. CDR3 sequence (DNA): TGTGCCAGCAGTTATCTACCCGGGACAGCGGCCTACGAGCAGTACTTC.

The gene calls are TRBV28 and TRBJ1-5; TRBD1 might be the D (6 bases). V was shortened by 4 bases and J by 2 bases, with 18 bases between the two germline ends. CDR3 length equals 17 residues. Germline loops: CDR1 MDHEN, CDR2 SYDVKM. CDR3 sequence reads: CASSSPLQGVRNQPQHF. Here the CDR3 DNA reads TGTGCCAGCAGTTCGCCGTTACAGGGAGTTCGCAATCAGCCCCAGCATTTT. The whole variable domain, filled in from reference TRBV28 and TRBJ1-5, reads DVKVTQSSRYLVKRTGEKVFLECVQDMDHENMFWYRQDPGLGLRLIYFSYDVKMKEKGDIPEGYSVSREKKERFSLILESASTNQTSMYLCASSSPLQGVRNQPQHFGDGTRLSIL.

The genes are TRBV5-1 and TRBJ1-3; D call uncertain. The germline CDR1 and CDR2 sequences are SGHRS and YFSETQ. Trimming removed 5 bases from V and 0 bases from J, with 9 bases in between. CDR3 length: 14 amino acids. The CDR3 region has the DNA TGCGCCAGCAGACCAGTTAACTCTGGAAACACCATATATTTT. Amino acid sequence: CASRPVNSGNTIYF.

The genes are TRBV3-1 (or the pseudogene TRBV3-2) and TRBJ1-5; D not certain. The germline V and J ends were trimmed by 6 bases and 7 bases, with 10 bases remaining between them. This CDR3 has 12 amino acids. Germline V lookup: CDR1 LGHDT, CDR2 YNNKEL (reference sequence). Here the CDR3 DNA reads TGTGCCAGCAGTCTCCATGGCCAGCCCCAGCATTTT. It is translated as CASSLHGQPQHF.

This chain joins TRBV5-1 and TRBJ2-7; D is perhaps TRBD2 (6 bases). Germline CDR1 is SGHRS and CDR2 is YFSETQ. The CDR3 loop spans 17 amino acids. V was trimmed by 0 bases and J by 1 base, leaving 17 bases between them. The chain's CDR3 is CASSLELGRTRSYEQYF. The CDR3 DNA reads as TGCGCCAGCAGCTTGGAGCTGGGGAGGACAAGGTCCTACGAGCAGTACTTC.

This rearrangement joins TRBV27 to TRBJ2-3; 8 bases match TRBD2. Unmatched junction bases numbered 8, after V lost 5 bases and J lost 1 base. The CDR3 has 16 residues. Germline lookup yields CDR1 MNHEY and CDR2 SMNVEV (reference sequence). CDR3 residues: CASSPVLAVGTDTQYF. The CDR3 region has the DNA TGTGCCAGCAGTCCAGTACTAGCGGTGGGCACAGATACGCAGTATTTT.

V and J are TRBV2 and TRBJ2-5, with 9 bases fitting TRBD2. Germline CDR1 is SNHLY and CDR2 is FYNNEI. V gave up 2 bases and J gave up 6 bases; unmatched junction bases: 13. The CDR3 length is 17 residues. The DNA of the CDR3 is TGTGCCAGCAGTGAACTACGAGCGGGGGGCCAGGAGAAGACCCAGTACTTC. It yields the protein CASSELRAGGQEKTQYF. Drawing the rest from reference TRBV2 and TRBJ2-5, the complete variable domain is EPEVTQTPSHQVTQMGQEVILRCVPISNHLYFYWYRQILGQKVEFLVSFYNNEISEKSEIFDDQFSVERPDGSNFTLKIRSTKLEDSAMYFCASSELRAGGQEKTQYFGPGTRLLVL.

V usage is TRBV6-5 and J usage is TRBJ1-1; D is possibly TRBD1 (6 bases). The CDR3 is made up of 11 amino acids. V was shortened by 5 bases and J by 10 bases, with 11 bases between the two germline ends. CDR1 MNHEY and CDR2 SVGAGI come from the germline V gene. Written as DNA, the CDR3 is TGTGCCAGCAGTAATAAAGGGGGAGCTTTCTTT. This codes for CASSNKGGAFF.

The chain combines TRBV18 with TRBJ2-3; 9 bases align to TRBD2. Germline CDR1 is KGHSH and CDR2 is LQKENI. This CDR3 comprises 16 residues. Losses at the gene ends were 3 bases for V and 0 bases for J; bases not matched to a gene: 4. CDR3 sequence: CASSPLTSGSTDTQYF. In nucleotides, the CDR3 is TGTGCCAGCTCACCTCTGACTAGCGGTAGCACAGATACGCAGTATTTT.

The chain is built from TRBV4-2 and TRBJ1-2, with D uncertain. The germline gives CDR1 LGHNA, CDR2 YNFKEQ. V lost 0 bases and J lost 4, with 15 bases in between. This CDR3 comprises 16 residues. The CDR3 nucleotides are TGTGCCAGCAGCCAAGATGCAAGCTCTCGGGGCTATGGCTACACCTTC. Translated: CASSQDASSRGYGYTF.

This clone came up a few times. The CDR3 sequence is CASSLGQGRGYTF. The CDR3 DNA follows: TGTGCCAGCAGCTTGGGACAGGGCCGCGGCTACACCTTC. V is TRBV7-3 and J is TRBJ1-2; TRBD1 agrees at 9 bases. The CDR3 is 13 residues long. J lost 8 bases, V lost 3 bases, and 4 bases had no gene match. Germline CDR1 reads SGHTA; CDR2 reads FQGTGA.

This chain connects TRBV9 to TRBJ1-6; 7 nucleotides align to TRBD1. The J segment lost 2 bases and the V segment lost 4 bases, leaving 9 bases of the junction unmatched. The CDR3 covers 17 residues. CDR1 is SGDLS and CDR2 is YYNGEE in the germline V gene. Written as DNA, the CDR3 is TGTGCCAGCAGCACCGGAGAAGGGGGCGCCTATAATTCACCCCTCCACTTT. Translation: CASSTGEGGAYNSPLHF.